This T cell receptor beta chain appears in the sequencing data of a study of STAT3 mutations in large granular lymphocyte leukemia. V lost 2 bases and J lost 5; bases outside the gene matches: 7. The CDR3 spans 15 residues. The germline V gene encodes CDR1 GTSNPN and CDR2 SVGIG (reference sequence). Using immunoSEQ multiplex PCR, the repertoire was profiled, and TCRdb retains in-frame clones only, with some absent. This table has 1,500 to 2,000 clones, approximately 62% appearing once. In this sample, this clone turned up once. Its antigen remains unknown. Study-level findings and limits: In several patients, dominant TCR clone burden exceeded STAT3 mutant burden. At least one immunodominant TCR beta clonotype appeared in every T-cell large granular lymphocyte leukemia patient. Persisting codominant clonotypes may have hidden a small pathogenic clone.

The TCR originated in a man aged 55 to 70 with T-cell large granular lymphocyte leukemia. Some clones in this sample may be carry-over from other donors' samples. Sequencing was done on a sample of peripheral blood mononuclear cells. This chain uses TRBV30 with TRBJ1-5, with 9 bases aligning to TRBD1. CDR3 protein: CAWSQPRTGDQPQHF. The CDR3 DNA reads TGTGCCTGGAGTCAACCCCGGACAGGGGATCAGCCCCAGCATTTT.